The TCR beta chain described here comes from a study of blood T cell repertoires in COVID-19. The data were produced by immunoSEQ multiplex PCR, yet TCRdb's version contains in-frame clones alone and is incomplete. The repertoire has fewer than 70,000 clones, 70% to 90% of them found once; the top ten carry approximately 15%. The germline V gene has CDR1 LNHDA and CDR2 SQIVND (reference sequence). Losses at the gene ends were 3 bases for V and 5 bases for J; bases not matched to a gene: 12. The length of the CDR3 is 17 residues. Enrolled during active infection, Seattle patients were then followed longitudinally.

The clonotype was recovered from a man aged 35-49 years with COVID-19, enrolled during active disease. Sequenced input: peripheral blood. V gene TRBV19 combines with J gene TRBJ2-5, with 10 nucleotides matching TRBD2. CDR3 nucleotide sequence: TGTGCCAGTAGTATGGGGACCACTAGCGGGGTATCGGAGACCCAGTACTTC. Encoded protein: CASSMGTTSGVSETQYF.